The sequence of this T cell receptor beta chain was determined in a study of blood T cells in healthy people across ages. Together with a sample-barcoded 5' primer, a J-beta primer mix was included in a second PCR lasting about 7 to 11 cycles. TCRdb fed the 5' RACE reads into MiXCR, producing one record per CDR3 protein. Here the sample spans 800,000 to 950,000 distinct CDR3 sequences, almost 30% being singletons. Looked up from germline, CDR1 is SGHRS and CDR2 is YFSETQ. Germline trimming cut 0 bases from V and 7 bases from J; bases unmatched to any gene: 4. The CDR3 has 15 amino acids. The sample was also reused in another study, on T cells of mothers and their children. That report adds: Over 5 children and their three healthy Caucasian mothers were the donors. An overlap that was slightly higher, though non-significant, was seen in related mother-child pairs versus unrelated pairs.

The sequence derives from a middle-aged woman in good health. V usage is TRBV5-1 and J usage is TRBJ2-4; 10 bases map to TRBD1. Sequenced: blood. The CDR3 nucleotides read TGCGCCAGCAGCTTGGGGGGACAGGGGTTCAACATTCAGTACTTC. It specifies CASSLGGQGFNIQYF.